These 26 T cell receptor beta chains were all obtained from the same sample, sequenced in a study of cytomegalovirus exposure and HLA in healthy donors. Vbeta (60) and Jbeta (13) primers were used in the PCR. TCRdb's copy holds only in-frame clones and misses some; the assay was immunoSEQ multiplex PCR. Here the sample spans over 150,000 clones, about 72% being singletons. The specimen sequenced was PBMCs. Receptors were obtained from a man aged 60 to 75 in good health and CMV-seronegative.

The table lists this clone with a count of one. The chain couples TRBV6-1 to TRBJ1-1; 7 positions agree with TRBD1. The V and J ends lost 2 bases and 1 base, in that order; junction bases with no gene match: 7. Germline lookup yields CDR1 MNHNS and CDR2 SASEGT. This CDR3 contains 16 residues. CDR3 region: CASSERGGAGNTEAFF. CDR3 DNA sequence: TGTGCCAGCAGTGAACGAGGGGGCGCCGGGAACACTGAAGCTTTCTTT.

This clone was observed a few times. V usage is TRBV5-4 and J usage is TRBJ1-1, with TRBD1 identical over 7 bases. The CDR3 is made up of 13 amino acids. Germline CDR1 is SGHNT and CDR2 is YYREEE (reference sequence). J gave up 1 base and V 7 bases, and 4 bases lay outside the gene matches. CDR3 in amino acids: CASRRGQNTEAFF. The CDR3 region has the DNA TGTGCCAGCCGGAGGGGGCAGAACACTGAAGCTTTCTTT.

The CDR3 reads CASSVAPSGREEQFF. In DNA, the CDR3 is TGTGCCAGCAGCGTAGCTCCTAGCGGGAGGGAGGAGCAGTTCTTC. This chain uses TRBV9 with TRBJ2-1; 12 nucleotides align to TRBD2. The CDR3 is made up of 15 amino acids. Unmatched junction bases numbered 5, after V lost 0 bases and J lost 10 bases. Germline CDR1 SGDLS, CDR2 YYNGEE.

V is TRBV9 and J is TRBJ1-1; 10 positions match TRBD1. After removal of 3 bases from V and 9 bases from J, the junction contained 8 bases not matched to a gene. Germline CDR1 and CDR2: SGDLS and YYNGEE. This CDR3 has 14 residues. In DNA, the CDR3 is TGTGCCAGCAGCGGTTTGACAGGGGGCGGCCAAGCTTTCTTT. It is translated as CASSGLTGGGQAFF.

CDR3 protein: CASSQDGSGANVLTF. In DNA form, the CDR3 reads TGCGCCAGCAGCCAAGACGGGTCTGGGGCCAACGTCCTGACTTTC. The V gene is TRBV4-3, the J gene TRBJ2-6; D is unresolved. Germline V gives CDR1 LGHNA, CDR2 YSLEER. The CDR3 sequence is 15 residues long. V lost 0 bases, J lost 1 base, and 4 bases lay in between.

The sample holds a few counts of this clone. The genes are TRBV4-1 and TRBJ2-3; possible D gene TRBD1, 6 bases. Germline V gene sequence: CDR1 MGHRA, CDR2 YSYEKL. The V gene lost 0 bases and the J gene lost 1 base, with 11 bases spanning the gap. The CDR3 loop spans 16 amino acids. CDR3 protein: CASSQELAGGTDTQYF. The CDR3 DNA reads TGCGCCAGCAGCCAAGAATTAGCAGGGGGCACAGATACGCAGTATTTT.

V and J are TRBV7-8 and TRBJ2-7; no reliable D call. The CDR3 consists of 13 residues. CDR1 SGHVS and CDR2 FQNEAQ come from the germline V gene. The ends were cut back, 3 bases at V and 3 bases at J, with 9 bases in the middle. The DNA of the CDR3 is TGTGCCAGCAGCTTCGGCGGCTACTACGAGCAGTACTTC. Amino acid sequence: CASSFGGYYEQYF.

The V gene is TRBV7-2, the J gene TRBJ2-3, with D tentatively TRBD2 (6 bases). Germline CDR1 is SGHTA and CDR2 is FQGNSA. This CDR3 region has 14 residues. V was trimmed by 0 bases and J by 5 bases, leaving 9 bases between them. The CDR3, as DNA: TGTGCCAGCAGCTTAGCATCGGGGGTAGATACGCAGTATTTT. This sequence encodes CASSLASGVDTQYF.

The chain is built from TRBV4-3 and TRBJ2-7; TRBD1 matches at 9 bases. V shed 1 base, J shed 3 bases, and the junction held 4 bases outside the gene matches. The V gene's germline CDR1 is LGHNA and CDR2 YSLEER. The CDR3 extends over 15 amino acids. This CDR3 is CASSQGSGQGYEQYF. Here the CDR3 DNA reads TGCGCCAGCAGCCAAGGGTCGGGACAGGGCTACGAGCAGTACTTC.

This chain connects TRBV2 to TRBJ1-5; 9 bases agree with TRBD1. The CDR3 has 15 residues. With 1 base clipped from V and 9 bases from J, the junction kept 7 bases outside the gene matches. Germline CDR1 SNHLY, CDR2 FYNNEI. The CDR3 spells CASSEETGGGWPQHF. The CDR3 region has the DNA TGTGCCAGCAGTGAAGAGACAGGGGGGGGTTGGCCCCAGCATTTT.

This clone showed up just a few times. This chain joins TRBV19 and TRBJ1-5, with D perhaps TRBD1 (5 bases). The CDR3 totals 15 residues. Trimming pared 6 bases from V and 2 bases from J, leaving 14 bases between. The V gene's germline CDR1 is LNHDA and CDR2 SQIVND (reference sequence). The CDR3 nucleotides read TGTGCCAGTAGCTCCGGACATCAGGGCAATCAGCCCCAGCATTTT. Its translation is CASSSGHQGNQPQHF.

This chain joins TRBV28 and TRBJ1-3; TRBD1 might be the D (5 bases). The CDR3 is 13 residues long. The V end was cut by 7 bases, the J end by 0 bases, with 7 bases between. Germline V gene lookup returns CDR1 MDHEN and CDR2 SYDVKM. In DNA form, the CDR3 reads TGTGCCAGCATTGACAGCTCTGGAAACACCATATATTTT. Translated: CASIDSSGNTIYF.

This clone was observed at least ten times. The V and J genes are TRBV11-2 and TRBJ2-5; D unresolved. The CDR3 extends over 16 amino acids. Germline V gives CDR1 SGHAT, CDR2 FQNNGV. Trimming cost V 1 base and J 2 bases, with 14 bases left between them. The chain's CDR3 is CASSLGRYSNQETQYF. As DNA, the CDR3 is TGTGCCAGCAGCTTAGGTCGGTACAGTAATCAAGAGACCCAGTACTTC.

CDR3 in DNA: TGTGCCAGCAGTTCCGGCAGTCATGGGCTGAACACTGAAGCTTTCTTT. Amino acids: CASSSGSHGLNTEAFF. J is TRBJ1-1 and V is TRBV27; D gene ambiguous. Germline V lookup: CDR1 MNHEY, CDR2 SMNVEV (reference sequence). The CDR3 spans 16 residues. V was clipped by 4 bases and J by 0 bases, with 15 bases between them.

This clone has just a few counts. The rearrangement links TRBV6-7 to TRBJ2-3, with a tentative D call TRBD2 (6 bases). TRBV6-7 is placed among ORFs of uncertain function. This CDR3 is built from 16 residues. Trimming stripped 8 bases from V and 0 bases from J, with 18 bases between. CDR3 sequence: CASEAYGGCSTDTQYF. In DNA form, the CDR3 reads TGTGCCAGCGAGGCATATGGGGGGTGTAGCACAGATACGCAGTATTTT.

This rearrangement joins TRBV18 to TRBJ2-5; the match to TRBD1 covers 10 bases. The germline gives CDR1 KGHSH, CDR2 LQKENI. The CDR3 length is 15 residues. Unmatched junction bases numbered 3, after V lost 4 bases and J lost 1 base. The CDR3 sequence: CASSRDRGPQETQYF. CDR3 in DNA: TGTGCCAGCTCACGCGACAGGGGGCCCCAAGAGACCCAGTACTTC.

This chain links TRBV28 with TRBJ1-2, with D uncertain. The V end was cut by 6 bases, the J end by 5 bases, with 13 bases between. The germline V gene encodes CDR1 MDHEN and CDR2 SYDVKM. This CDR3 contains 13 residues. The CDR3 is CASRSGTRYGYTF. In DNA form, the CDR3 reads TGTGCCAGCAGAAGCGGAACCCGGTATGGCTACACCTTC.

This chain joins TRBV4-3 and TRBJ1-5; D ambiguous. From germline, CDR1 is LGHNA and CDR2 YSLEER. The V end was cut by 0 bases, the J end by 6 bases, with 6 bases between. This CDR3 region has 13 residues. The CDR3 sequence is CASSQDMSQPQHF. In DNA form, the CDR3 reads TGCGCCAGCAGCCAAGATATGAGTCAGCCCCAGCATTTT.

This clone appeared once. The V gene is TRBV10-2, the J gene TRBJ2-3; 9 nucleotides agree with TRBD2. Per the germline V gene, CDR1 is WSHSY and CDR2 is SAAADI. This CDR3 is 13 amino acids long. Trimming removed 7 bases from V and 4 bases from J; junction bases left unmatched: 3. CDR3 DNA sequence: TGCGCCAGCACGGCGGGAGGGGCAGATACGCAGTATTTT. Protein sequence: CASTAGGADTQYF.

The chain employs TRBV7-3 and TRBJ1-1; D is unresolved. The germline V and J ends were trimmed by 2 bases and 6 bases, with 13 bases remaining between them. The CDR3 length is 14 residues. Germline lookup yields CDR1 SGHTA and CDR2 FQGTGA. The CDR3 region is CASSLSGPGAEAFF. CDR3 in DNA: TGTGCCAGCAGCTTATCAGGCCCCGGGGCTGAAGCTTTCTTT.

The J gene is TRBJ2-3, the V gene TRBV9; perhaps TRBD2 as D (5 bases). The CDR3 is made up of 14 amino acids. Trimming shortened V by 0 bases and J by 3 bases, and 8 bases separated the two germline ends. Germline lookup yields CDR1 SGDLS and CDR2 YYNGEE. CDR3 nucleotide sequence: TGTGCCAGCAGCGTAGCTACTAGAACAGATACGCAGTATTTT. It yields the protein CASSVATRTDTQYF.

This chain's CDR3 is CASSEQGNEAFF. As DNA, the CDR3 is TGTGCCAGCAGTGAACAGGGGAATGAAGCTTTCTTT. The chain is built from TRBV2 and TRBJ1-1; tentative D call: TRBD1 (6 bases). The V end lost 2 bases, the J end lost 7 bases, and 8 bases lay between the germline ends. CDR1 and CDR2 (germline): SNHLY, FYNNEI. This CDR3 spans 12 amino acids.

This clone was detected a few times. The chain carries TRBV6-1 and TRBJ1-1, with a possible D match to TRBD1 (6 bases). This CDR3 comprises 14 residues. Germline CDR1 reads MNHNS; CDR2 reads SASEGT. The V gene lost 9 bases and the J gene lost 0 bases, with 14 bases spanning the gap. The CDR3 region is CARFEGGLNTEAFF. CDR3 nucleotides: TGTGCCAGATTTGAGGGGGGGCTGAACACTGAAGCTTTCTTT.

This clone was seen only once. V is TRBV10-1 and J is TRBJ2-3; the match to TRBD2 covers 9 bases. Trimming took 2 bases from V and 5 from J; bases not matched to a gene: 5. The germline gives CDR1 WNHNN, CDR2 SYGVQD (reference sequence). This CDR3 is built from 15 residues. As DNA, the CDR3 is TGCGCCAGCAGTGAGATGGGCGGGAGGGAAGATACGCAGTATTTT. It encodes CASSEMGGREDTQYF.

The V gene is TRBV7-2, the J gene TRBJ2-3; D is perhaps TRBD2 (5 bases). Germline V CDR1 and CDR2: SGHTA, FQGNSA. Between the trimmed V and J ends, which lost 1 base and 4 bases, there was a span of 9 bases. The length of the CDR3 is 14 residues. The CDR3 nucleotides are TGTGCCAGCAGCTTAGAAGCAGCGGCAGATACGCAGTATTTT. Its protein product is CASSLEAAADTQYF.

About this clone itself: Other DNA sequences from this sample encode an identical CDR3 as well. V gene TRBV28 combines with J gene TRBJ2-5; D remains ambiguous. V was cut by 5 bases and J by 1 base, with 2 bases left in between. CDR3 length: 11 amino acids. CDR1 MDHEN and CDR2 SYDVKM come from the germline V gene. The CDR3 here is CASSLQETQYF. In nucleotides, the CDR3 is TGTGCCAGCAGTCTCCAAGAGACCCAGTACTTC.